This passage covers 17 T cell receptor beta chains from one sample sequenced in a study of blood T cell repertoires in COVID-19. Assay: immunoSEQ multiplex PCR; the TCRdb copy retains only in-frame clones and omits some. The sample has roughly 340,000 clones; 90% to 95% are singletons. What was sequenced was peripheral blood. All receptors derive from a woman aged 18 to 35 who had recovered from COVID-19.

The chain recombines TRBV29-1 with TRBJ2-1; unclear D gene. The germline V gene has CDR1 SQVTM and CDR2 ANQGSEA. Trimming took 3 bases from V and 9 from J, leaving 9 bases between them. The CDR3 spans 11 residues. CDR3 protein: CSVDPQPEQFF. The CDR3 nucleotides are TGCAGCGTTGATCCACAGCCTGAGCAGTTCTTC.

The DNA for the CDR3 is TGCGCCAGCAGCCTTGGAACAGGGCGTTCCTACAATGAGCAGTTCTTC. Its translation is CASSLGTGRSYNEQFF. The genes are TRBV4-3 and TRBJ2-1; TRBD1 is a possible D gene (6 bases). V dropped 4 bases and J dropped 1 base, with 14 bases sitting between them. The CDR3 loop spans 16 amino acids. Germline values: CDR1 LGHNA, CDR2 YSLEER.

V and J are TRBV19 and TRBJ1-1; D ambiguous. CDR3 length equals 15 residues. CDR1 is LNHDA and CDR2 is SQIVND in the germline V gene (reference sequence). V was pared by 4 bases and J by 4 bases, with 16 bases between. The CDR3 DNA follows: TGTGCCAGTAGTACCCGCCGGGTGGTTCCCACTGAAGCTTTCTTT. It translates to CASSTRRVVPTEAFF.

The chain links TRBV10-2 to TRBJ2-5, with 11 bases matching TRBD2. The CDR3 consists of 16 residues. The germline gives CDR1 WSHSY, CDR2 SAAADI. J gave up 5 bases and V 3 bases, and 8 bases lay outside the gene matches. This CDR3 is CASSELAGVSSETQYF. Here the CDR3 DNA reads TGCGCCAGCAGTGAACTAGCGGGAGTCTCTTCGGAGACCCAGTACTTC.

V is TRBV11-3 and J is TRBJ2-1; a possible D gene is TRBD1 (6 bases). V lost 1 base and J lost 4, with 14 bases in between. This CDR3 is built from 16 residues. The germline V gene has CDR1 SGHNT and CDR2 YENEEA. The CDR3 DNA reads TGTGCCAGCAGCTTAGGCGGCGACAGGCTTTACAATGAGCAGTTCTTC. It yields the protein CASSLGGDRLYNEQFF.

In this sample, this clone turned up once. This CDR3 is CARKRLSGRAGETQYF. CDR3 nucleotide sequence: TGTGCCAGGAAACGGCTTAGCGGGAGGGCCGGGGAGACCCAGTACTTC. The chain is built from TRBV19 and TRBJ2-5; 11 nucleotides match TRBD2. J lost 5 bases, V lost 9 bases, and 14 bases had no gene match. Per the germline V gene, CDR1 is LNHDA and CDR2 is SQIVND (reference sequence). The CDR3 spans 16 residues. The variable domain in full, completed from reference TRBV19 and TRBJ2-5, reads DGGITQSPKYLFRKEGQNVTLSCEQNLNHDAMYWYRQDPGQGLRLIYYSQIVNDFQKGDIAEGYSVSREKKESFPLTVTSAQKNPTAFYLCARKRLSGRAGETQYFGPGTRLLVL.

This clone was counted once. This chain uses TRBV18 with TRBJ2-2; 8 nucleotides line up with TRBD2. Losses at the gene ends were 2 bases for V and 2 bases for J; bases not matched to a gene: 7. CDR1 KGHSH and CDR2 LQKENI come from the germline V gene. The CDR3 runs 17 residues. The CDR3 loop reads CASSPSAGVENTGELFF. For the CDR3, the DNA is TGTGCCAGCTCACCATCAGCGGGAGTGGAAAACACCGGGGAGCTGTTTTTT.

The rearrangement joins TRBV7-9 to TRBJ1-1, with 9 bases identical to TRBD1. V lost 6 bases, J lost 5 bases, and 7 bases stayed unmatched. The CDR3 spans 14 residues. Looked up from germline, CDR1 is SEHNR and CDR2 is FQNEAQ (reference sequence). CDR3 DNA sequence: TGTGCCAGCAGGGAGACAGGGGGGAGGACTGAAGCTTTCTTT. Its protein is CASRETGGRTEAFF.

This clone appeared a single time. The gene calls are TRBV5-6 and TRBJ1-1; maybe TRBD1 (5 bases). Trimming took 4 bases from V and 8 from J, leaving 15 bases between them. Per germline, CDR1 SGHDT and CDR2 YYEEEE. The CDR3 covers 13 residues. The DNA of the CDR3 is TGTGCCAGCAGCCCGGGCTGGGGGGAAGAAGCTTTCTTT. Translation gives CASSPGWGEEAFF.

To note about this clone: A junction boundary mismatches the germline segment, possibly from a read error. The chain has TRBV19 and TRBJ1-2; tentatively, D is TRBD1 (6 bases). This CDR3 comprises 11 residues. From germline, CDR1 is LNHDA and CDR2 SQIVND (reference sequence). In nucleotides, the CDR3 is TGTGCCAGTAGTATGGTTTGGACAGTCTACTTC. Residues: CASSMVWTVYF.

The genes are TRBV19 and TRBJ1-2; possibly TRBD1 for D (6 bases). Germline V CDR1 and CDR2: LNHDA, SQIVND (reference sequence). V was cut by 7 bases and J by 8 bases, with 20 bases left in between. CDR3 length: 14 residues. The CDR3 here is CASTSQGNWDGYTF. The CDR3 DNA sequence: TGTGCCAGTACGAGTCAGGGGAATTGGGACGGCTACACCTTC. Filled out from reference TRBV19 and TRBJ1-2, the complete variable domain reads DGGITQSPKYLFRKEGQNVTLSCEQNLNHDAMYWYRQDPGQGLRLIYYSQIVNDFQKGDIAEGYSVSREKKESFPLTVTSAQKNPTAFYLCASTSQGNWDGYTFGSGTRLTVV.

The genes are TRBV10-3 and TRBJ2-5; D gene unclear. The V end lost 6 bases, the J end lost 4 bases, and 9 bases lay between the germline ends. Germline V gene data show CDR1 as ENHRY and CDR2 as SYGVKD. CDR3 length: 12 residues. In DNA form, the CDR3 reads TGTGCCATCAGGGGCCTGAGAGAGACCCAGTACTTC. Residues: CAIRGLRETQYF.

The chain combines TRBV7-8 with TRBJ1-6, with 7 bases that match TRBD1. The CDR3 is 14 amino acids. Germline-derived CDR1 and CDR2 are SGHVS and FQNEAQ. V trimming: 7 bases; J trimming: 7 bases; junction bases outside the gene matches: 7. CDR3 DNA sequence: TGTGCCAGCAAAGTGGGACAGAGAAATTCACCCCTCCACTTT. It specifies CASKVGQRNSPLHF.

This clone has just one count. The CDR3 nucleotides read TGTGCCAGCAGCCAAGATTCCGCGGACAGCCTGCAACCTTATGGCTACACCTTC. As protein: CASSQDSADSLQPYGYTF. The chain combines TRBV3-1 (or the pseudogene TRBV3-2) with TRBJ1-2; D is possibly TRBD1 (6 bases). CDR1 is LGHDT and CDR2 is YNNKEL in the germline V gene (reference sequence). V was pared by 0 bases and J by 5 bases, with 22 bases between. The CDR3 totals 18 residues.

V is TRBV7-2 and J is TRBJ2-4; 7 bases fit TRBD2. The J segment lost 7 bases and the V segment lost 2 bases, leaving 5 bases of the junction unmatched. The CDR3 is 14 amino acids. Germline V gene lookup returns CDR1 SGHTA and CDR2 FQGNSA. The CDR3 spells CASSLREAGNIQYF. CDR3 DNA sequence: TGTGCCAGCAGCTTACGGGAGGCCGGGAACATTCAGTACTTC.

The chain has TRBV18 and TRBJ1-2, with TRBD1 matching 9 bases. The germline V gene encodes CDR1 KGHSH and CDR2 LQKENI. The ends lost 3 bases at V and 2 bases at J; junction bases unmatched: 13. The CDR3 has 18 residues. The CDR3 sequence: CASSPVSGQGSGNYGYTF. For the CDR3, the DNA is TGTGCCAGCTCACCGGTATCGGGACAGGGTTCAGGAAACTATGGCTACACCTTC.

The chain carries TRBV4-3 and TRBJ1-2; D gene uncertain. Germline CDR1 is LGHNA and CDR2 is YSLEER. V was pared by 1 base and J by 2 bases, with 11 bases between. This CDR3 region has 15 residues. In DNA form, the CDR3 reads TGCGCCAGCAGCCAAGGACGGGGAGGGAACTATGGCTACACCTTC. Its protein is CASSQGRGGNYGYTF.